Each of the 7 T cell receptor beta chains below was sequenced from the same sample in a study of cytomegalovirus exposure and HLA in healthy donors. The PCR employed 60 Vbeta primers together with 13 Jbeta primers. Clones were sequenced by immunoSEQ multiplex PCR, and TCRdb holds only the in-frame ones, with some missing. The sample records approximately 140,000 clones, 79% being singletons. Input material: PBMCs. Receptors originate from a woman aged 35 to 49 in good health and CMV-seropositive.

This clone has a handful of counts. The chain uses TRBV25-1 and TRBJ1-5; 8 bases map to TRBD1. This CDR3 is built from 17 residues. Germline-derived CDR1 and CDR2 are MGHDK and SYGVNS. The V gene end was trimmed by 3 bases and the J gene end by 2 bases; junction bases not matched to a gene: 9. DNA for the CDR3: TGTGCCAGCAGTGACTACACCAGGGGGCTTGGCAATCAGCCCCAGCATTTT. This codes for CASSDYTRGLGNQPQHF.

The chain has TRBV27 and TRBJ1-1; 7 nucleotides line up with TRBD1. The germline V gene has CDR1 MNHEY and CDR2 SMNVEV (reference sequence). V shed 5 bases, J shed 4 bases, and the junction held 7 bases outside the gene matches. The CDR3 spans 14 residues. Here the CDR3 reads CASSKTGLSTEAFF. DNA of the CDR3: TGTGCCAGCAGTAAGACAGGGTTGAGCACTGAAGCTTTCTTT.

The CDR3 loop is CASRPAGASSYNSPLHF. DNA of the CDR3: TGTGCAAGTCGACCCGCAGGGGCGAGCTCCTATAATTCACCCCTCCACTTT. The rearrangement joins TRBV12-2 to TRBJ1-6; the D call in the table, TRBD1, was not verified against the DNA. TRBV12-2 is designated a pseudogene. The CDR3 runs to 17 residues.

The CDR3 coding sequence is TGTGCCAGCAGCGACCCGGGACAGGGAGAAGAGACCCAGTACTTC. The encoded protein is CASSDPGQGEETQYF. The chain couples TRBV7-9 to TRBJ2-5; the match to TRBD1 covers 9 bases. Trimming took 5 bases from V and 3 from J; bases not matched to a gene: 7. Germline CDR1 is SEHNR and CDR2 is FQNEAQ (reference sequence). This CDR3 has 15 residues.

CDR3 protein: CASSEYNLGHTF. The DNA of the CDR3 is TGTGCCAGCAGTGAATATAATCTGGGGCATACCTTC. The V and J genes are TRBV25-1 and TRBJ1-2, with D maybe TRBD1 (5 bases). Germline lookup yields CDR1 MGHDK and CDR2 SYGVNS. Trimming left V 0 bases short and J 14 bases short, with 13 bases between. The CDR3 length is 12 residues.

This chain links TRBV27 with TRBJ2-2; TRBD1 matches 8 bases. The V gene's germline CDR1 is MNHEY and CDR2 SMNVEV (reference sequence). The length of the CDR3 is 11 residues. The trim removed 6 bases at V and 14 bases at J, leaving 5 bases unmatched. The CDR3 DNA is TGTGCCAGCAGAGGGACAGGAGCTCTGTTTTTT. Protein product: CASRGTGALFF.

The rearrangement uses TRBV7-5 and TRBJ1-1; the D segment call TRBD1 is taken from the table without a DNA check. TRBV7-5 is noted as a pseudogene. This CDR3 is built from 15 residues. CDR3: CVRSFPGETDDEAFF. The CDR3 DNA sequence: TGTGTCAGAAGCTTTCCCGGAGAGACAGACGATGAAGCTTTCTTT.